This note documents a single T cell receptor (beta chain) sequence. Its cognate antigen has yet to be identified. From each donor, a roughly 2.6 ml peripheral blood sample was collected into PAXgene tubes and stored at -80 degrees C. Total RNA was isolated from whole blood with the PAXgene blood miRNA kit on an automated QIAcube, without T cell sorting. Deep TCRalpha and TCRbeta repertoire profiling with unique molecular barcoding was performed on peripheral blood of monozygotic twin pairs concordant or discordant for inflammatory bowel disease. Smoking habits were recorded for all twin pairs, and individuals were classified as current, former or never smokers. CDR1 MNHEY and CDR2 SVGAGI were looked up in the germline V gene. The CDR3 spans 14 residues, from the cysteine through the phenylalanine. No DNA sequence is on record. This specimen belongs to a study of monozygotic twins with inflammatory bowel disease (dated by TCRdb to the late 2010s). Looking at the study overall: The complete study included roughly 30 monozygotic twin pairs: 19 IBD-discordant Danish pairs and nine German pairs, of which four were IBD-concordant and five were IBD-discordant. Disease-associated traits were sought mainly through comparisons between IBD patients and their genetically identical healthy co-twins within discordant pairs. Each individual had, on average, about 151 000 unique TCRalpha sequences and 181 000 unique TCRbeta sequences available for analysis. The paper as a whole reports these results and caveats: Differing immunosuppressive treatments among patients may have added background noise and inter-individual variability to the repertoires. The analysis was unable to tell different T cell subtypes apart. Measured by the inverse Simpson index, TCRbeta repertoire diversity was lower in IBD patients than in their healthy co-twins. Concordant and discordant twins showed no difference in repertoire similarity, possibly because of limited statistical power. IBD patients shared fewer clonotypes with other individuals than healthy twins did, most markedly in patients showing signs of disease activity. The results gave no support for a single strong signal or clonotype linked to IBD.

Receptor libraries were prepared by 5' RACE. The input for every TCR library was roughly 3,200 ng of total RNA. cDNA was synthesized with SMARTScribe reverse transcriptase in eight separate reactions per sample. Unique molecular identifiers containing a 6-nucleotide sample barcode were introduced through template switching during cDNA synthesis. TCRalpha and TCRbeta cDNA was amplified in two nested PCRs of 16 and 9 cycles, and bead purification was carried out after each PCR. Before amplification, the cDNA was both treated with uracil DNA-glycosylase and purified with the QIAquick PCR purification kit. The second PCR added Illumina TruSeq-compatible adapters along with sample-specific barcodes. Library quality and concentration were assessed using TapeStation and Qubit, and about 4.7 ng of each library was pooled. Pooled libraries were sequenced on an Illumina HiSeq2500 single-index Rapid Run with 2 x 100 bp reads and custom sequencing primers. In the original analysis: MiGEC version 1.2.6 was used for UMI-based consensus assembly to correct PCR and sequencing errors. MiXCR version 2.1.1 handled V(D)J alignment, clonotype assembly and CDR3 extraction. Normalisation of gene usage, clonotype sharing and MAIT/NKT TCR abundance was achieved by analysing the top 1000, 10 000 and 20 000 clonotypes per sample. Diversity was computed as the inverse Simpson index with the vegan R package after downsampling to 27 000 UMIs. Statistical testing used paired Mann-Whitney U tests on the discordant twin pairs and applied Benjamini-Hochberg correction for multiple testing. TCRdb reprocessed the reads and provides one entry for every CDR3 protein sequence; no DNA is given. The V and J calls shown here were made by TCRdb, not taken from the authors' results. The sample table records more than 300,000 distinct CDR3 sequences. Roughly 2.6% of the sample is in the top ten clones.

The specimen was blood. This sequence was found in a human donor with ulcerative colitis or Crohn's disease, or a healthy co-twin of an affected twin (not recorded which). The V and J genes are TRBV6-5 and TRBJ2-1. The CDR3 protein sequence reads: CASSLPSTYNEQFF.